This T cell receptor (beta chain) was captured by sequencing in a study of blood T cell repertoires in COVID-19 (dated by TCRdb to 2018 to 2020). Describing the broader study: The collaborator samples originated in the United States, Italy and Spain and spanned the acute and convalescent phases of COVID-19. The prospective study material was composed of cDNA or gDNA derived from T cells, B-cell-depleted T cells, or PBMCs. The dataset comprised deeply sampled blood TCRbeta repertoires from subjects exposed to, actively infected with, or recovered from COVID-19. The repertoires were made available in a free public database intended to serve as a resource for research on the immune response to SARS-CoV-2. Samples were obtained from the ongoing ImmuneRACE study (first 160 participants) and from 1,254 subjects provided by 6 global collaborators. Sample metadata almost always included a de-identified subject ID, COVID-19 status, age in years and sex. Where available, HLA class I and class II types were obtained from metadata supplied by the sample provider rather than from assay-based typing.

On the study overall, not on this receptor specifically: Clinical and demographic metadata were provided uncurated, with the amount varying by source and participant.

Collaborating institutions collected whole blood in K2EDTA tubes following their own protocols. For TCRbeta analysis, collaborators shipped samples as frozen whole blood, isolated PBMCs, or DNA extracted from either of those sample types. The immunoSEQ Assay, a bias-controlled multiplex PCR, was used to amplify TCRbeta CDR3 regions from genomic DNA. Under the source paper's analysis protocol: The number of nucleated cells in each sample was estimated by amplification of reference gene primers within the assay. To quantify the absolute abundance of each unique TCRbeta CDR3 rearrangement, sequence reads were collapsed and filtered. Productive Simpson clonality was computed per sample as the square root of Simpson's diversity index over productive rearrangements. Drawn from immuneACCESS, this table holds only the in-frame rearrangements with V and J called that TCRdb kept. Clones are partly lost; checked studies trace under half to an unresolved V gene and leave the rest unexplained. V and J calls and clone size are given by that table; D and trimming were obtained from the DNA. The sample table records 75,000 to 100,000 clones; 75% to 90% of these occur just once. The leading ten clones occupy 1.5% to 2% of the sample.

As concerns this clone: The antigen it recognizes is unknown. Per-base quality was not reported, and no clone a single base away is much larger than it.

Specimen: peripheral blood. This clonotype was obtained from a man older than 75 with acute or convalescent COVID-19.

For the CDR3, the sequence is CASSLRGQGENIQYF. The DNA sequence is TGTGCCAGCAGCTTACGGGGACAGGGGGAGAACATTCAGTACTTC. The receptor chain draws on TRBV7-2 and TRBJ2-4, with 11 bases aligning to TRBD1. Trimming removed 2 bases from V and 7 bases from J; the gene matches leave 4 bases unexplained. The cysteine opens and the phenylalanine closes a CDR3 of 15 amino acids. Just the 45-base CDR3 DNA is kept, in frame starting at base 1. For CDR1 and CDR2, the germline V gene lists SGHTA and FQGNSA.